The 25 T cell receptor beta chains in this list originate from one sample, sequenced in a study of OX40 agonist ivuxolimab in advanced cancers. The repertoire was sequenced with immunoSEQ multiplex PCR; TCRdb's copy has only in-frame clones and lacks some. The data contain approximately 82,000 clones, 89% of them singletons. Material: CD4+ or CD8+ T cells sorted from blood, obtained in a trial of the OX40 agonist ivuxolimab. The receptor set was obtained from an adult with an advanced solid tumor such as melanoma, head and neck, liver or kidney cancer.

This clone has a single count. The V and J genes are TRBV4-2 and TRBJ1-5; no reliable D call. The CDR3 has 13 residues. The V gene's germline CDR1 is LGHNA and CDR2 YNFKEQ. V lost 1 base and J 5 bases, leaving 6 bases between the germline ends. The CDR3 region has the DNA TGTGCCAGCAGCCAAGGTGGTCATCAGCCCCAGCATTTT. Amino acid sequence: CASSQGGHQPQHF.

CDR3 bases: TGTGCCAGCAGAACCGGACTAGACTACGAGCAGTACTTC. Translating it yields CASRTGLDYEQYF. The chain combines TRBV7-2 with TRBJ2-7; the match to TRBD2 covers 7 bases. The V gene end was trimmed by 6 bases and the J gene end by 3 bases; junction bases not matched to a gene: 5. The CDR3 extends over 13 amino acids. Germline-derived CDR1 and CDR2 are SGHTA and FQGNSA.

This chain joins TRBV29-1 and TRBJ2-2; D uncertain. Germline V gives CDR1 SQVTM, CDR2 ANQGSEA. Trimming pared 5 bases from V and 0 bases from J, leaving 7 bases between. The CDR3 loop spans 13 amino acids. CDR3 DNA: TGCAGCGTTAGTCCCACGAACACCGGGGAGCTGTTTTTT. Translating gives CSVSPTNTGELFF.

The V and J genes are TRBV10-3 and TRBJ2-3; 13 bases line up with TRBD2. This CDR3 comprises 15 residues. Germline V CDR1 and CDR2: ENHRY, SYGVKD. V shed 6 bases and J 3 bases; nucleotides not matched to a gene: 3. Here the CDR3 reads CAIRRTSGGTDTQYF. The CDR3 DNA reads TGTGCCATCAGGAGGACTAGCGGGGGAACAGATACGCAGTATTTT.

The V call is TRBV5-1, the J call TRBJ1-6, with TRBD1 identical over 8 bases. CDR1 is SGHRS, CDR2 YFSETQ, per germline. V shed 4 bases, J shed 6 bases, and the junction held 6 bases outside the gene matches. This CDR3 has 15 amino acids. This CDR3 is CASSPTGATNSPLHF. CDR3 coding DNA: TGCGCCAGCAGCCCGACAGGGGCCACTAATTCACCCCTCCACTTT.

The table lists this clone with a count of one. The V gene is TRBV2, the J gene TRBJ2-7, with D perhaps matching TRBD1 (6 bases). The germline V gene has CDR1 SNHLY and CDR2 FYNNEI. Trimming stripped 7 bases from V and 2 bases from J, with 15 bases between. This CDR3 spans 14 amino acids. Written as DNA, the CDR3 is TGTGCCAGCAAGGAGGACAGTTTTACCTACGAGCAGTACTTC. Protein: CASKEDSFTYEQYF.

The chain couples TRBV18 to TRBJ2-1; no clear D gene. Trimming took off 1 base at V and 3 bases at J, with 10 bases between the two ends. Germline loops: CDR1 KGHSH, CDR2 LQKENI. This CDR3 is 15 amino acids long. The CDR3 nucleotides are TGTGCCAGCTCACCACGGATAGGGCTCTACAATGAGCAGTTCTTC. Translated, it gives CASSPRIGLYNEQFF.

The CDR3 region has the DNA TGCGCCAGCAGCTTGGGCTTGCGGTCACCCCTCCACTTT. Its translation: CASSLGLRSPLHF. The chain recombines TRBV5-1 with TRBJ1-6; no clear D gene. In germline, CDR1 is SGHRS, CDR2 YFSETQ. The V end was cut by 0 bases, the J end by 10 bases, with 8 bases between. The CDR3 sequence is 13 residues long.

The CDR3 loop is CASSTVAYGNTIYF. CDR3 coding DNA: TGTGCCAGCAGTACGGTGGCTTATGGAAACACCATATATTTT. The chain joins TRBV2 to TRBJ1-3, with D unclear. In germline, CDR1 is SNHLY, CDR2 FYNNEI. The CDR3 loop spans 14 amino acids. V lost 5 bases and J 3 bases, leaving 11 bases between the germline ends.

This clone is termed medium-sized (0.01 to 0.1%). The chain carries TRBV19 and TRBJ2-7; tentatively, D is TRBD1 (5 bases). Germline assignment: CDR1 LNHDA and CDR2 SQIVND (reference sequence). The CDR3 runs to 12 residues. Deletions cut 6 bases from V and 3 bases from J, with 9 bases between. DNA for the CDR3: TGTGCCAGTAGCGACAGTTACTACGAGCAGTACTTC. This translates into CASSDSYYEQYF.

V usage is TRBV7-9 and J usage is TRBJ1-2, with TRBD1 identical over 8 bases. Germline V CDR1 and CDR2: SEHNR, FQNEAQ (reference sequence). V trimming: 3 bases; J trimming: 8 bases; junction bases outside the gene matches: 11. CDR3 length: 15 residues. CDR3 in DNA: TGTGCCAGCAGCTTGGACAGGGAAAATAGTGGGGGCTACACCTTC. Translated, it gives CASSLDRENSGGYTF.

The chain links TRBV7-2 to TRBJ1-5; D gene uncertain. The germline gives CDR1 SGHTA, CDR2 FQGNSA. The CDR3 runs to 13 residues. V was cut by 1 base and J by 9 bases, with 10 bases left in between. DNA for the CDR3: TGTGCCAGCAGCTTAGACCAGAACATGCCCCAGCATTTT. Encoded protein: CASSLDQNMPQHF.

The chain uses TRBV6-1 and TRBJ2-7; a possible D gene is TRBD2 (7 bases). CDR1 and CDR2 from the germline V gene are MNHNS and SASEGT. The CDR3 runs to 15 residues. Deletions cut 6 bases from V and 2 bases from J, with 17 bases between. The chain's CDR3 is CASRSSRGAPYEQYF. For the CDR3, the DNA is TGTGCCAGCAGGTCCTCCCGGGGGGCTCCCTACGAGCAGTACTTC.

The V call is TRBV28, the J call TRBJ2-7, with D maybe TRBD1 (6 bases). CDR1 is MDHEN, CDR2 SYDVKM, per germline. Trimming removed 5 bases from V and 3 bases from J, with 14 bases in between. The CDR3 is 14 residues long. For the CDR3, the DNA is TGTGCCAGCAGTCAACAGGGTGGAGACTACGAGCAGTACTTC. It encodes CASSQQGGDYEQYF.

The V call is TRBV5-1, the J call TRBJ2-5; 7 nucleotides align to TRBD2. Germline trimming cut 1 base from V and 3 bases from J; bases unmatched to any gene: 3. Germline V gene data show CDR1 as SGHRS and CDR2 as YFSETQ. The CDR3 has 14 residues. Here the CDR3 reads CASSLSGGKETQYF. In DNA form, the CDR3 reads TGCGCCAGCAGCTTGTCGGGGGGTAAAGAGACCCAGTACTTC.

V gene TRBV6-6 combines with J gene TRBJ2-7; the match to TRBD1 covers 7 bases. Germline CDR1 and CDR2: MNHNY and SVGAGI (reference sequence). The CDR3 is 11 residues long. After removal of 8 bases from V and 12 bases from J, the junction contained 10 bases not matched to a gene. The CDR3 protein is CASGEGAVRYF. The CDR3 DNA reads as TGTGCCAGCGGTGAGGGGGCAGTCCGGTACTTC.

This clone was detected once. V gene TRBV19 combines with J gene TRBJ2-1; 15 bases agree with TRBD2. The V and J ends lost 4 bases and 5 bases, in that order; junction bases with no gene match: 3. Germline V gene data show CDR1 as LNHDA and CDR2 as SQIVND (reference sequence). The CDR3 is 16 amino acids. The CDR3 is CASSTGTSGGHNEQFF. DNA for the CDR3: TGTGCCAGTAGTACGGGGACTAGCGGGGGGCACAATGAGCAGTTCTTC. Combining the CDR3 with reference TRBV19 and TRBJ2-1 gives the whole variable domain DGGITQSPKYLFRKEGQNVTLSCEQNLNHDAMYWYRQDPGQGLRLIYYSQIVNDFQKGDIAEGYSVSREKKESFPLTVTSAQKNPTAFYLCASSTGTSGGHNEQFFGPGTRLTVL.

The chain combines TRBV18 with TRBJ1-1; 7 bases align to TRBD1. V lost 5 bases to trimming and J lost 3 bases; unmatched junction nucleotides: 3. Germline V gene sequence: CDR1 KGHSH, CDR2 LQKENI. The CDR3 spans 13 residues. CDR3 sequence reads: CASSTTGDTEAFF. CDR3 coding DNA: TGTGCCAGCTCAACCACAGGGGACACTGAAGCTTTCTTT.

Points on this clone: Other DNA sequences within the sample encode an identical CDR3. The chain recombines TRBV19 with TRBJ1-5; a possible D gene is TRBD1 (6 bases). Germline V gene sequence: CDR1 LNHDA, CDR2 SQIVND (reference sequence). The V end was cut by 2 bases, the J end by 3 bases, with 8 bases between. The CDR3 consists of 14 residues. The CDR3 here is CASSIRDNNQPQHF. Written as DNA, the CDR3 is TGTGCCAGTAGTATACGGGACAACAATCAGCCCCAGCATTTT.

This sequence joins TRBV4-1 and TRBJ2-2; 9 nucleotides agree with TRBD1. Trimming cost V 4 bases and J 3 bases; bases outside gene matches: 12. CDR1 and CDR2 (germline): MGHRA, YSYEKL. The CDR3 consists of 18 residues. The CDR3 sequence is CASSLPTYRGPDTGELFF. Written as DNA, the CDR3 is TGCGCCAGCAGCCTACCGACCTACAGGGGGCCGGACACCGGGGAGCTGTTTTTT.

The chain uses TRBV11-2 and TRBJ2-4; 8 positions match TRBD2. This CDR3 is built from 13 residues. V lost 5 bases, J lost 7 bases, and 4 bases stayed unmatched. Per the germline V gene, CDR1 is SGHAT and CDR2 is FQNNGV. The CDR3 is CASSPGRANIQYF. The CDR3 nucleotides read TGTGCCAGCAGCCCCGGGAGGGCGAACATTCAGTACTTC.

CDR3 in DNA: TGCGCCAGCAGAAGCGGACTCCTTACCTACGAGCAGTACTTC. Amino acids: CASRSGLLTYEQYF. V and J are TRBV5-1 and TRBJ2-7; weak D call: TRBD2 (5 bases). The CDR3 is 14 residues long. The V gene's germline CDR1 is SGHRS and CDR2 YFSETQ. V lost 5 bases to trimming and J lost 2 bases, with 14 bases between them.

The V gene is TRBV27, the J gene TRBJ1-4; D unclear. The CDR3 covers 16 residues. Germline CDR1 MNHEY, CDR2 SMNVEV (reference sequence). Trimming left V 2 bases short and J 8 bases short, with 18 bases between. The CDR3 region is CASSLLGGLRGEKLFF. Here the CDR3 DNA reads TGTGCCAGCAGTTTACTGGGAGGGCTGCGTGGGGAAAAACTGTTTTTT.

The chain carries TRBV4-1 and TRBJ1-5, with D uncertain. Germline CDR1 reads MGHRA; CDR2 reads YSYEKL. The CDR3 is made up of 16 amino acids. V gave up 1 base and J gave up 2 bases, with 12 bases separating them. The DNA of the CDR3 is TGCGCCAGCAGCCAAGTTGCGACAAGGGGCAATCAGCCCCAGCATTTT. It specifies CASSQVATRGNQPQHF.

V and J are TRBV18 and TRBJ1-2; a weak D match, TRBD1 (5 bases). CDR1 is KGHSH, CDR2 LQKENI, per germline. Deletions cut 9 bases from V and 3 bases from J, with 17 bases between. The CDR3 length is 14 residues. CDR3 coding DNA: TGTGCCAGTTATTCCGGGGGATCGGACTATGGCTACACCTTC. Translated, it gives CASYSGGSDYGYTF.